Below are 29 T cell receptor beta chains sequenced from a single sample in a study of blood T cell repertoires in COVID-19. Profiled with immunoSEQ multiplex PCR; TCRdb holds only in-frame clones, not every one. The sample lists 250,000 to 300,000 clones; 89% were seen once. The sequencing input was peripheral blood. These TCRs come from a middle-aged man with acute or convalescent COVID-19.

The V call is TRBV18, the J call TRBJ1-5; 7 bases align to TRBD1. This CDR3 comprises 16 residues. The V segment lost 2 bases and the J segment 7 bases; nucleotides outside the gene matches: 11. Looked up from germline, CDR1 is KGHSH and CDR2 is LQKENI. As DNA, the CDR3 is TGTGCCAGCTCACCAGAAGGGGTAGGGGGCAGGCAGCCCCAGCATTTT. As protein: CASSPEGVGGRQPQHF.

The chain has TRBV5-1 and TRBJ1-3; D uncertain. Germline V lookup: CDR1 SGHRS, CDR2 YFSETQ. CDR3 length equals 14 residues. Trimming removed 2 bases at V and 4 bases at J, with 10 bases between. This chain's CDR3 is CASSFVGYGNTIYF. Here the CDR3 DNA reads TGCGCCAGCAGCTTTGTCGGTTACGGAAACACCATATATTTT.

The chain is built from TRBV9 and TRBJ1-4, with a possible D match to TRBD1 (6 bases). V shed 3 bases and J shed 1 base, with 10 bases lying between them. Per germline, CDR1 SGDLS and CDR2 YYNGEE. The CDR3 loop spans 15 amino acids. The DNA for the CDR3 is TGTGCCAGCAGCGGGACCAGGGGAACTAATGAAAAACTGTTTTTT. Amino acids: CASSGTRGTNEKLFF.

The genes are TRBV5-1 and TRBJ2-7; 8 positions agree with TRBD1. CDR3 size: 14 residues. With V trimmed by 1 base and J by 3 bases, 3 bases remained unmatched. Per the germline V gene, CDR1 is SGHRS and CDR2 is YFSETQ. CDR3 loop: CASSLYRGDYEQYF. The CDR3 coding sequence is TGCGCCAGCAGCTTGTACAGGGGGGACTACGAGCAGTACTTC.

CDR3 coding DNA: TGCAGCGCCGGGGGGGCCGGAGATACGCAGTATTTT. Its protein is CSAGGAGDTQYF. The J gene is TRBJ2-3, the V gene TRBV29-1; 8 bases line up with TRBD2. The germline V gene encodes CDR1 SQVTM and CDR2 ANQGSEA. The length of the CDR3 is 12 residues. The trim removed 7 bases at V and 5 bases at J, leaving 5 bases unmatched.

The V call is TRBV11-2, the J call TRBJ1-4; TRBD1 matches 7 bases. The V segment lost 0 bases and the J segment 6 bases; nucleotides outside the gene matches: 1. This CDR3 has 14 residues. Germline V gene data show CDR1 as SGHAT and CDR2 as FQNNGV. CDR3 sequence: CASSLDRGDEKLFF. CDR3 in DNA: TGTGCCAGCAGCTTAGACAGGGGGGATGAAAAACTGTTTTTT.

This chain uses TRBV27 with TRBJ1-2; TRBD1 might be the D (6 bases). This CDR3 has 13 residues. CDR1 is MNHEY and CDR2 is SMNVEV in the germline V gene (reference sequence). V lost 5 bases and J 8 bases, leaving 15 bases between the germline ends. The CDR3 DNA sequence: TGTGCCAGCAGTCCCACAGGGAGTAGAGGCTACACCTTC. It yields the protein CASSPTGSRGYTF.

V usage is TRBV24-1 and J usage is TRBJ2-3; D is possibly TRBD2 (7 bases). Germline V gene lookup returns CDR1 KGHDR and CDR2 SFDVKD. The CDR3 loop spans 15 amino acids. V lost 1 base to trimming and J lost 2 bases, with 9 bases between them. The CDR3: CATSDFGGATDTQYF. CDR3 sequence (DNA): TGTGCCACCAGTGATTTTGGGGGGGCCACAGATACGCAGTATTTT.

This chain links TRBV19 with TRBJ1-1, with D hard to call. CDR1 is LNHDA and CDR2 is SQIVND in the germline V gene (reference sequence). The V end lost 0 bases, the J end lost 5 bases, and 16 bases lay between the germline ends. The CDR3 runs to 16 residues. Written as DNA, the CDR3 is TGTGCCAGTAGTATAGAACCACGCCGCAGTTGGACTGAAGCTTTCTTT. Translation: CASSIEPRRSWTEAFF.

This clone was observed a single time. The chain uses TRBV6-4 and TRBJ1-2; 7 positions match TRBD1. Germline lookup yields CDR1 MRHNA and CDR2 SNTAGT. The CDR3 is 15 amino acids. The V segment lost 3 bases and the J segment 4 bases; nucleotides outside the gene matches: 8. The CDR3 bases are TGTGCCAGCAGTGAAGGAATGGGACAGCTCTATGGCTACACCTTC. Its protein is CASSEGMGQLYGYTF.

In its sample, this clone was seen once. The V gene is TRBV9, the J gene TRBJ1-3; perhaps TRBD1 as D (6 bases). Trimming left V 4 bases short and J 4 bases short, with 18 bases between. The CDR3 sequence is 16 residues long. Germline CDR1 and CDR2: SGDLS and YYNGEE. The CDR3 region is CASSWGGRSGGNTIYF. The CDR3 coding sequence is TGTGCCAGCAGCTGGGGGGGCCGTTCGGGAGGAAACACCATATATTTT.

V usage is TRBV3-1 (or the pseudogene TRBV3-2) and J usage is TRBJ2-5, with 12 bases identical to TRBD1. Germline lookup yields CDR1 LGHDT and CDR2 YNNKEL (reference sequence). With V trimmed by 4 bases and J by 5 bases, 5 bases remained unmatched. The CDR3 covers 15 residues. The CDR3, as DNA: TGTGCCAGCAGCCCGGGGACAGGGGGCCAGGAGACCCAGTACTTC. Its protein product is CASSPGTGGQETQYF.

This chain connects TRBV9 to TRBJ1-2; the D is unclear. Germline assignment: CDR1 SGDLS and CDR2 YYNGEE. V lost 0 bases and J 3 bases, leaving 6 bases between the germline ends. The CDR3 loop spans 13 amino acids. This chain's CDR3 is CASSVVTDYGYTF. CDR3 bases: TGTGCCAGCAGCGTAGTAACAGACTATGGCTACACCTTC.

The V gene is TRBV30, the J gene TRBJ2-7, with 13 bases lining up with TRBD2. There are 15 residues in the CDR3. V gave up 4 bases and J gave up 3 bases; unmatched junction bases: 6. Per the germline V gene, CDR1 is GTSNPN and CDR2 is SVGIG (reference sequence). CDR3 residues: CAWMVRLAGGYEQYF. In DNA form, the CDR3 reads TGTGCCTGGATGGTGAGACTAGCGGGGGGCTACGAGCAGTACTTC.

Concerning this clone: The sample contains more than one DNA sequence encoding this CDR3. V and J are TRBV10-3 and TRBJ2-7; D is unresolved. Germline V gives CDR1 ENHRY, CDR2 SYGVKD. This CDR3 region has 11 residues. The V end was cut by 2 bases, the J end by 4 bases, with 3 bases between. The CDR3 region is CAISETYEQYF. The CDR3 DNA reads TGTGCCATCAGTGAGACTTACGAGCAGTACTTC.

This chain links TRBV3-1 (or the pseudogene TRBV3-2) with TRBJ2-3; D might be TRBD1 (6 bases). Germline CDR1 and CDR2: LGHDT and YNNKEL (reference sequence). With 1 base removed from V and 5 bases from J, the gap between germline ends came to 7 bases. The CDR3 is 13 amino acids. The CDR3 sequence is CASSQAGVDTQYF. The CDR3 DNA reads TGTGCCAGCAGCCAAGCAGGGGTAGATACGCAGTATTTT.

This chain connects TRBV28 to TRBJ2-7; D is possibly TRBD1 (5 bases). Germline CDR1 reads MDHEN; CDR2 reads SYDVKM. V lost 3 bases and J lost 11, with 14 bases in between. CDR3 length: 12 amino acids. CDR3 loop: CASSFSQGWEYF. The DNA for the CDR3 is TGTGCCAGCAGTTTCTCGCAGGGCTGGGAGTACTTC.

The sample holds one count of this clone. V gene TRBV30 combines with J gene TRBJ2-1; no firm D call. Germline-derived CDR1 and CDR2 are GTSNPN and SVGIG (reference sequence). V was cut by 1 base and J by 4 bases, with 8 bases left in between. CDR3 length equals 13 residues. CDR3 DNA sequence: TGTGCCTGGAGTGATCCTAGGTACAATGAGCAGTTCTTC. This sequence encodes CAWSDPRYNEQFF.

This chain connects TRBV19 to TRBJ1-1, with TRBD1 identical over 7 bases. The CDR3 totals 16 residues. With 4 bases clipped from V and 3 bases from J, the junction kept 11 bases outside the gene matches. From germline, CDR1 is LNHDA and CDR2 SQIVND (reference sequence). The CDR3 spells CASSTSATGYDTEAFF. The CDR3 coding sequence is TGTGCCAGTAGTACCTCCGCGACAGGGTACGACACTGAAGCTTTCTTT.

This chain joins TRBV23-1 and TRBJ1-1; the match to TRBD1 covers 7 bases. TRBV23-1 is an open reading frame, and its role is uncertain. V lost 0 bases and J lost 10; bases outside the gene matches: 17. This CDR3 contains 17 residues. This CDR3 reads CASSQSDRVPSFFGAFF. CDR3 nucleotides: TGCGCCAGCAGTCAATCCGACAGGGTACCCTCCTTCTTCGGAGCTTTCTTT.

The rearrangement uses TRBV2 and TRBJ2-2; 10 bases align to TRBD1. With V trimmed by 6 bases and J by 3 bases, 4 bases remained unmatched. Germline V gene lookup returns CDR1 SNHLY and CDR2 FYNNEI. CDR3 length: 15 amino acids. CDR3 coding DNA: TGTGCCAGCAGATTGGACAGGGGGGACACCGGGGAGCTGTTTTTT. Translated, it gives CASRLDRGDTGELFF. Filled out from reference TRBV2 and TRBJ2-2, the complete variable domain reads EPEVTQTPSHQVTQMGQEVILRCVPISNHLYFYWYRQILGQKVEFLVSFYNNEISEKSEIFDDQFSVERPDGSNFTLKIRSTKLEDSAMYFCASRLDRGDTGELFFGEGSRLTVL.

In this sample, this clone turned up once. The V gene is TRBV2, the J gene TRBJ2-3; 9 nucleotides line up with TRBD2. J gave up 3 bases and V 1 base, and 2 bases lay outside the gene matches. The CDR3 has 15 residues. In germline, CDR1 is SNHLY, CDR2 FYNNEI. In DNA, the CDR3 is TGTGCCAGCAGTGAAGTGCGGGGGGGGACAGATACGCAGTATTTT. Its translation is CASSEVRGGTDTQYF.

A single count supports this clone. The J gene is TRBJ1-4, the V gene TRBV7-9; tentative D call: TRBD1 (6 bases). Trimming pared 7 bases from V and 7 bases from J, leaving 19 bases between. The CDR3 runs to 15 residues. Germline CDR1 is SEHNR and CDR2 is FQNEAQ (reference sequence). The CDR3: CASTNPGGESEKLFF. The DNA of the CDR3 is TGTGCCAGCACCAACCCGGGGGGCGAGAGTGAAAAACTGTTTTTT.

This clone was picked up one time. The rearrangement joins TRBV6-5 to TRBJ1-6; D not resolved. The germline V gene encodes CDR1 MNHEY and CDR2 SVGAGI. The CDR3 is made up of 16 amino acids. Trimming took 4 bases from V and 5 from J, leaving 15 bases between them. The CDR3 DNA follows: TGTGCCAGCAGTTCCGACGGGAATTCGGATAATTCACCCCTCCACTTT. This gives the protein CASSSDGNSDNSPLHF.

This clone came up once. This rearrangement joins TRBV29-1 to TRBJ2-2; perhaps TRBD1 as D (6 bases). The CDR3 length is 14 residues. Trimming shortened V by 7 bases and J by 0 bases, and 12 bases separated the two germline ends. Germline V gives CDR1 SQVTM, CDR2 ANQGSEA. The CDR3 region is CSAMGHANTGELFF. The CDR3 bases are TGCAGCGCCATGGGACACGCGAACACCGGGGAGCTGTTTTTT.

V usage is TRBV27 and J usage is TRBJ2-2, with 11 bases matching TRBD2. Germline-derived CDR1 and CDR2 are MNHEY and SMNVEV (reference sequence). Trimming took 3 bases from V and 4 from J; bases not matched to a gene: 4. The CDR3 consists of 16 residues. CDR3 coding DNA: TGTGCCAGCAGTTTTACTAGCGGGGGACCCACCGGGGAGCTGTTTTTT. Encoded protein: CASSFTSGGPTGELFF.

V usage is TRBV27 and J usage is TRBJ1-2; 7 nucleotides agree with TRBD1. Germline V gene sequence: CDR1 MNHEY, CDR2 SMNVEV (reference sequence). Trimming removed 5 bases from V and 6 bases from J; junction bases left unmatched: 15. This CDR3 is 16 amino acids long. This chain's CDR3 is CASSKVDRVSADGYTF. The CDR3 bases are TGTGCCAGCAGTAAAGTCGACAGGGTGTCGGCTGATGGCTACACCTTC.

In this sample, this clone turned up a few times. The sample has other DNA sequences that encode this CDR3 too. This rearrangement joins TRBV10-3 to TRBJ2-3; 12 bases are a match to TRBD2. The V segment lost 2 bases and the J segment 0 bases; nucleotides outside the gene matches: 0. Germline V gene lookup returns CDR1 ENHRY and CDR2 SYGVKD. This CDR3 contains 16 residues. In DNA form, the CDR3 reads TGTGCCATCAGTGAGGGACTAGCGGGGAGCACAGATACGCAGTATTTT. Translating it yields CAISEGLAGSTDTQYF.

V gene TRBV18 combines with J gene TRBJ1-2, with 8 bases fitting TRBD1. CDR3 length: 16 amino acids. V lost 0 bases and J lost 6; bases outside the gene matches: 9. CDR1 and CDR2 from the germline V gene are KGHSH and LQKENI. The CDR3 is CASSPPSLDRGDGYTF. The DNA for the CDR3 is TGTGCCAGCTCACCACCGTCGCTCGACAGGGGAGATGGCTACACCTTC.